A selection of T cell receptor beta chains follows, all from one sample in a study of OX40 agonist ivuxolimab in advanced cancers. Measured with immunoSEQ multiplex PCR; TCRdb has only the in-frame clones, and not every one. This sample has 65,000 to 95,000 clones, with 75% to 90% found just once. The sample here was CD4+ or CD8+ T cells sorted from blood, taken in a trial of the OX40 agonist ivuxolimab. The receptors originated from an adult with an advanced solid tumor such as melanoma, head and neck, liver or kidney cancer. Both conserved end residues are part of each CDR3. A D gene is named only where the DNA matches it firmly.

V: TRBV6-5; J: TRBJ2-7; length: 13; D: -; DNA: TGTGCCAGCAGACGGGACACCACCTACGAGCAGTACTTC; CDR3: CASRRDTTYEQYF
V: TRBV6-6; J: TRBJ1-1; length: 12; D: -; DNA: TGTGCCAGCAGTTACTCCTACAGGGAAGCTTTCTTT; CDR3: CASSYSYREAFF
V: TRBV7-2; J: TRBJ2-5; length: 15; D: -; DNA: TGTGCCAGCAGCTTGAGAAGGGGAGGTGGAGAGACCCAGTACTTC; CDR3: CASSLRRGGGETQYF
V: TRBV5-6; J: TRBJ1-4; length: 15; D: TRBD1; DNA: TGTGCCAGCAGAGAACGGACAGGGGCGGAGGAAAAACTGTTTTTT; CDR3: CASRERTGAEEKLFF
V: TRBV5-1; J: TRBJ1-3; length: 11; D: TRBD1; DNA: TGCGCCAGCAGCTTGGCCGACAGGGTGTATTTT; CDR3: CASSLADRVYF
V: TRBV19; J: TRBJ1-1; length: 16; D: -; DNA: TGTGCCACGAGGTTAGACAGGAACTCTCAGTACACTGAAGCTTTCTTT; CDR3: CATRLDRNSQYTEAFF
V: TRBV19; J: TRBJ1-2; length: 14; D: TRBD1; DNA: TGTGCCAGTACTCCGACAGGGGCCTTTTATGGCTACACCTTC; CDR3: CASTPTGAFYGYTF
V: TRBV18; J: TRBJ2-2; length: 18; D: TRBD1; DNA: TGTGCCAGCTCACGACATGCAACAGGGGGCTCGAACACCGGGGAGCTGTTTTTT; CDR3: CASSRHATGGSNTGELFF
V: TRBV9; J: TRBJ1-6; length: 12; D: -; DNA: TGTGCCAGCAGTCTCTTCAATTCACCCCTCCACTTT; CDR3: CASSLFNSPLHF
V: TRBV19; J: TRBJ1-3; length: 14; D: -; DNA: TGTGCCAGTAGTCCCGGGAACTCTGGAAACACCATATATTTT; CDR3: CASSPGNSGNTIYF
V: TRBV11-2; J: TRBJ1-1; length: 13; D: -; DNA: TGTGCCAGCAGCTTAGTGCGGAACACTGAAGCTTTCTTT; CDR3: CASSLVRNTEAFF
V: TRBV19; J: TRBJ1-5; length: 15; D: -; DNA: TGTGCCAGTACTCCCCCGGCAGGTGGTAGTCAGCCCCAGCATTTT; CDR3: CASTPPAGGSQPQHF
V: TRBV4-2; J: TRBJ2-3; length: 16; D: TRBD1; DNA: TGTGCCAGCAGCCTACAGTGGGGGACAGGAGCAGATACGCAGTATTTT; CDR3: CASSLQWGTGADTQYF
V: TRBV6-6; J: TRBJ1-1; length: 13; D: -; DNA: TGTGCCAGCAGTCCCCCCCGGAACACTGAAGCTTTCTTT; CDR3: CASSPPRNTEAFF
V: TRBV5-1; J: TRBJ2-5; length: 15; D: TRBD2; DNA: TGCGCCAGCAGCTCCTTGACTAGCGGACAAGAGACCCAGTACTTC; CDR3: CASSSLTSGQETQYF
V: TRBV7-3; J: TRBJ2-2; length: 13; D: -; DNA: TGTGCCAGCAGCTTAACGGTTGTCGGGGAGCTGTTTTTT; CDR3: CASSLTVVGELFF
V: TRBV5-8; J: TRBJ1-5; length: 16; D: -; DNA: TGTGCCAAGCAGAGCGGGACATCCAAGGGCGATCAGCCCCAGCATTTT; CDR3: CAKQSGTSKGDQPQHF